The 11 T cell receptor beta chains below all came from one sample that was sequenced in a study of blood T cell repertoires in COVID-19. Sequenced by immunoSEQ multiplex PCR; TCRdb stores in-frame clones only, minus some. The sample carries some 390,000 clones, more than 75% recorded once. What was sequenced was peripheral blood. The receptors stem from an older woman with COVID-19, enrolled during active disease.

The chain has TRBV15 and TRBJ1-1, with D possibly TRBD1 on 6 matching bases. Germline V CDR1 and CDR2: LNHNV, YYDKDF (reference sequence). V was trimmed by 6 bases and J by 4 bases, leaving 9 bases between them. This CDR3 spans 12 amino acids. The CDR3: CATSTGRTEAFF. CDR3 in DNA: TGTGCCACCAGTACAGGGCGCACTGAAGCTTTCTTT.

The genes are TRBV7-8 and TRBJ2-7; the D gene is possibly TRBD2 (5 bases). V lost 5 bases, J lost 3 bases, and 17 bases lay in between. The length of the CDR3 is 15 residues. In germline, CDR1 is SGHVS, CDR2 FQNEAQ. The CDR3 DNA reads as TGTGCCAGCAGCCCGCGGGCAGGTCTCAACTACGAGCAGTACTTC. This gives the protein CASSPRAGLNYEQYF.

The chain is built from TRBV5-5 and TRBJ2-7, with 11 nucleotides matching TRBD1. This CDR3 spans 15 amino acids. Germline assignment: CDR1 SGHKS and CDR2 YYEKEE (reference sequence). The J segment lost 4 bases and the V segment lost 2 bases, leaving 5 bases of the junction unmatched. The CDR3 here is CASSFPGQGEYEQYF. For the CDR3, the DNA is TGTGCCAGCAGCTTTCCGGGACAGGGGGAATACGAGCAGTACTTC. Drawing the rest from reference TRBV5-5 and TRBJ2-7, the complete variable domain is DAGVTQSPTHLIKTRGQQVTLRCSPISGHKSVSWYQQVLGQGPQFIFQYYEKEERGRGNFPDRFSARQFPNYSSELNVNALLLGDSALYLCASSFPGQGEYEQYFGPGTRLTVT.

V and J are TRBV5-1 and TRBJ2-7; 8 positions match TRBD2. The CDR3 extends over 12 amino acids. In germline, CDR1 is SGHRS, CDR2 YFSETQ. V dropped 6 bases and J dropped 4; count of bases not matched to a gene: 3. This chain's CDR3 is CASNGGAYEQYF. The CDR3 DNA reads TGCGCCAGCAACGGGGGGGCTTACGAGCAGTACTTC.

The chain recombines TRBV7-9 with TRBJ2-2; a weak D match, TRBD1 (7 bases). The CDR3 runs 17 residues. Germline CDR1 and CDR2: SEHNR and FQNEAQ (reference sequence). Trimming took off 4 bases at V and 4 bases at J, with 19 bases between the two ends. CDR3 protein: CASSYLQGTPSTGELFF. The CDR3 region has the DNA TGTGCCAGCAGCTACCTACAGGGGACTCCGTCCACCGGGGAGCTGTTTTTT.

The rearrangement uses TRBV18 and TRBJ1-1, with a possible D match to TRBD1 (6 bases). Per germline, CDR1 KGHSH and CDR2 LQKENI. The CDR3 length is 15 residues. Trimming took off 5 bases at V and 3 bases at J, with 16 bases between the two ends. The chain's CDR3 is CASSTLQGRDTEAFF. The CDR3 bases are TGTGCCAGCTCAACGTTACAGGGTCGGGACACTGAAGCTTTCTTT.

The chain combines TRBV25-1 with TRBJ2-3; 11 positions match TRBD2. Germline assignment: CDR1 MGHDK and CDR2 SYGVNS. Germline trimming cut 3 bases from V and 4 bases from J; bases unmatched to any gene: 3. The CDR3 extends over 15 amino acids. The CDR3 coding sequence is TGTGCCAGCAGTGAGCTAGCGGGGGGCCCAGATACGCAGTATTTT. Its translation is CASSELAGGPDTQYF. Drawing the rest from reference TRBV25-1 and TRBJ2-3, the complete variable domain is EADIYQTPRYLVIGTGKKITLECSQTMGHDKMYWYQQDPGMELHLIHYSYGVNSTEKGDLSSESTVSRIRTEHFPLTLESARPSHTSQYLCASSELAGGPDTQYFGPGTRLTVL.

This clone was detected a few times. The genes are TRBV28 and TRBJ1-3; D unclear. This CDR3 is built from 16 residues. CDR1 MDHEN and CDR2 SYDVKM come from the germline V gene. Trimming left V 2 bases short and J 4 bases short, with 15 bases between. The CDR3 spells CASSLTPGQLGNTIYF. The CDR3 DNA reads as TGTGCCAGCAGTTTAACCCCAGGCCAGCTGGGAAACACCATATATTTT.

This clone was observed a handful of times. The chain couples TRBV18 to TRBJ1-2; D remains unclear. CDR1 and CDR2 (germline): KGHSH, LQKENI. This CDR3 region has 15 residues. Trimming pared 8 bases from V and 3 bases from J, leaving 19 bases between. CDR3 protein: CASDTGVGRDYGYTF. DNA of the CDR3: TGTGCCAGCGACACCGGGGTCGGACGGGACTATGGCTACACCTTC.

The chain uses TRBV28 and TRBJ1-5, with D maybe TRBD1 (6 bases). V lost 6 bases and J 7 bases, leaving 13 bases between the germline ends. Germline CDR1 is MDHEN and CDR2 is SYDVKM. This CDR3 spans 13 amino acids. CDR3 in DNA: TGTGCCAGCAGAACAGGGTTGTGGCAGCCCCAGCATTTT. It codes for CASRTGLWQPQHF.

This rearrangement joins TRBV27 to TRBJ2-3; 8 bases are shared with TRBD1. The V and J ends lost 6 bases and 4 bases, in that order; junction bases with no gene match: 12. The CDR3 spans 16 residues. Germline V gives CDR1 MNHEY, CDR2 SMNVEV (reference sequence). CDR3 DNA sequence: TGTGCCAGCAGCTGGAGACAGGGGAGAGTAGCAGATACGCAGTATTTT. It specifies CASSWRQGRVADTQYF.